This T cell receptor (beta chain) was profiled in a study of CD8 T cells in Susac syndrome. To note about this clonotype: The antigen remains unidentified.

Random hexamers were used to reverse transcribe an amount of about 0.45 to 1 ug RNA. Multiplex immunoSEQ PCR targeted 54 Vbeta and 13 Jbeta TCR beta segments. TCRdb ran MiXCR on the immunoSEQ multiplex PCR reads and lists one entry per CDR3 protein. The sample lists 200,000 or so distinct CDR3 sequences; nearly 97% were seen once. With 4 bases removed from V and 5 bases from J, the gap between germline ends came to 17 bases. This CDR3 has 15 residues. CDR1 MGHRA and CDR2 YSYEKL come from the germline V gene. CD8+ and CD4+ T cells from blood underwent TCR beta sequencing, which was carried out in a high-throughput format. Findings of the study overall: The study acknowledged a relatively small number of individuals in its TCR sequencing and HLA analysis. The authors found no clonal expansion in Susac syndrome CD4+ T cell repertoires.

The material sequenced was CD4+ T cells from PBMCs. The origin of this receptor is a human donor with Susac syndrome. The chain recombines TRBV4-1 with TRBJ1-1, with a tentative D call TRBD1 (5 bases). Here the CDR3 reads CASSPSRGFPTEAFF. CDR3 coding DNA: TGCGCCAGCAGCCCTAGTCGGGGGTTTCCGACTGAAGCTTTCTTT.